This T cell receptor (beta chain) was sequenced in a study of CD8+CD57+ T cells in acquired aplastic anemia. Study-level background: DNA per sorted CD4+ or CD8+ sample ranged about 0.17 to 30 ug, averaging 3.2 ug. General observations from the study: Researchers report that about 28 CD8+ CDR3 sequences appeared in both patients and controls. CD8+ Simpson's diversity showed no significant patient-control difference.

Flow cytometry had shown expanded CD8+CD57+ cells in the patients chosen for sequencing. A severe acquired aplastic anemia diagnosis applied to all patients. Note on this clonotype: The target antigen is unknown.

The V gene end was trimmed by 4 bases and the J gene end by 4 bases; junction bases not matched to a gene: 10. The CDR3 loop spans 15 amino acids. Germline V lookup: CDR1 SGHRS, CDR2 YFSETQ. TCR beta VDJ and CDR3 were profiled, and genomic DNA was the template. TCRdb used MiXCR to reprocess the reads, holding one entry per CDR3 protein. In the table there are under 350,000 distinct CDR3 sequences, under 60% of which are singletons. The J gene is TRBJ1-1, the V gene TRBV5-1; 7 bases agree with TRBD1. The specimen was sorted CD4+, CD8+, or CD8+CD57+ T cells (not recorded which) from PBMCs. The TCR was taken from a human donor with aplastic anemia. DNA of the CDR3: TGCGCCAGCAGCCTACTATCGACAGGGAGCACTGAAGCTTTCTTT. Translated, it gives CASSLLSTGSTEAFF.